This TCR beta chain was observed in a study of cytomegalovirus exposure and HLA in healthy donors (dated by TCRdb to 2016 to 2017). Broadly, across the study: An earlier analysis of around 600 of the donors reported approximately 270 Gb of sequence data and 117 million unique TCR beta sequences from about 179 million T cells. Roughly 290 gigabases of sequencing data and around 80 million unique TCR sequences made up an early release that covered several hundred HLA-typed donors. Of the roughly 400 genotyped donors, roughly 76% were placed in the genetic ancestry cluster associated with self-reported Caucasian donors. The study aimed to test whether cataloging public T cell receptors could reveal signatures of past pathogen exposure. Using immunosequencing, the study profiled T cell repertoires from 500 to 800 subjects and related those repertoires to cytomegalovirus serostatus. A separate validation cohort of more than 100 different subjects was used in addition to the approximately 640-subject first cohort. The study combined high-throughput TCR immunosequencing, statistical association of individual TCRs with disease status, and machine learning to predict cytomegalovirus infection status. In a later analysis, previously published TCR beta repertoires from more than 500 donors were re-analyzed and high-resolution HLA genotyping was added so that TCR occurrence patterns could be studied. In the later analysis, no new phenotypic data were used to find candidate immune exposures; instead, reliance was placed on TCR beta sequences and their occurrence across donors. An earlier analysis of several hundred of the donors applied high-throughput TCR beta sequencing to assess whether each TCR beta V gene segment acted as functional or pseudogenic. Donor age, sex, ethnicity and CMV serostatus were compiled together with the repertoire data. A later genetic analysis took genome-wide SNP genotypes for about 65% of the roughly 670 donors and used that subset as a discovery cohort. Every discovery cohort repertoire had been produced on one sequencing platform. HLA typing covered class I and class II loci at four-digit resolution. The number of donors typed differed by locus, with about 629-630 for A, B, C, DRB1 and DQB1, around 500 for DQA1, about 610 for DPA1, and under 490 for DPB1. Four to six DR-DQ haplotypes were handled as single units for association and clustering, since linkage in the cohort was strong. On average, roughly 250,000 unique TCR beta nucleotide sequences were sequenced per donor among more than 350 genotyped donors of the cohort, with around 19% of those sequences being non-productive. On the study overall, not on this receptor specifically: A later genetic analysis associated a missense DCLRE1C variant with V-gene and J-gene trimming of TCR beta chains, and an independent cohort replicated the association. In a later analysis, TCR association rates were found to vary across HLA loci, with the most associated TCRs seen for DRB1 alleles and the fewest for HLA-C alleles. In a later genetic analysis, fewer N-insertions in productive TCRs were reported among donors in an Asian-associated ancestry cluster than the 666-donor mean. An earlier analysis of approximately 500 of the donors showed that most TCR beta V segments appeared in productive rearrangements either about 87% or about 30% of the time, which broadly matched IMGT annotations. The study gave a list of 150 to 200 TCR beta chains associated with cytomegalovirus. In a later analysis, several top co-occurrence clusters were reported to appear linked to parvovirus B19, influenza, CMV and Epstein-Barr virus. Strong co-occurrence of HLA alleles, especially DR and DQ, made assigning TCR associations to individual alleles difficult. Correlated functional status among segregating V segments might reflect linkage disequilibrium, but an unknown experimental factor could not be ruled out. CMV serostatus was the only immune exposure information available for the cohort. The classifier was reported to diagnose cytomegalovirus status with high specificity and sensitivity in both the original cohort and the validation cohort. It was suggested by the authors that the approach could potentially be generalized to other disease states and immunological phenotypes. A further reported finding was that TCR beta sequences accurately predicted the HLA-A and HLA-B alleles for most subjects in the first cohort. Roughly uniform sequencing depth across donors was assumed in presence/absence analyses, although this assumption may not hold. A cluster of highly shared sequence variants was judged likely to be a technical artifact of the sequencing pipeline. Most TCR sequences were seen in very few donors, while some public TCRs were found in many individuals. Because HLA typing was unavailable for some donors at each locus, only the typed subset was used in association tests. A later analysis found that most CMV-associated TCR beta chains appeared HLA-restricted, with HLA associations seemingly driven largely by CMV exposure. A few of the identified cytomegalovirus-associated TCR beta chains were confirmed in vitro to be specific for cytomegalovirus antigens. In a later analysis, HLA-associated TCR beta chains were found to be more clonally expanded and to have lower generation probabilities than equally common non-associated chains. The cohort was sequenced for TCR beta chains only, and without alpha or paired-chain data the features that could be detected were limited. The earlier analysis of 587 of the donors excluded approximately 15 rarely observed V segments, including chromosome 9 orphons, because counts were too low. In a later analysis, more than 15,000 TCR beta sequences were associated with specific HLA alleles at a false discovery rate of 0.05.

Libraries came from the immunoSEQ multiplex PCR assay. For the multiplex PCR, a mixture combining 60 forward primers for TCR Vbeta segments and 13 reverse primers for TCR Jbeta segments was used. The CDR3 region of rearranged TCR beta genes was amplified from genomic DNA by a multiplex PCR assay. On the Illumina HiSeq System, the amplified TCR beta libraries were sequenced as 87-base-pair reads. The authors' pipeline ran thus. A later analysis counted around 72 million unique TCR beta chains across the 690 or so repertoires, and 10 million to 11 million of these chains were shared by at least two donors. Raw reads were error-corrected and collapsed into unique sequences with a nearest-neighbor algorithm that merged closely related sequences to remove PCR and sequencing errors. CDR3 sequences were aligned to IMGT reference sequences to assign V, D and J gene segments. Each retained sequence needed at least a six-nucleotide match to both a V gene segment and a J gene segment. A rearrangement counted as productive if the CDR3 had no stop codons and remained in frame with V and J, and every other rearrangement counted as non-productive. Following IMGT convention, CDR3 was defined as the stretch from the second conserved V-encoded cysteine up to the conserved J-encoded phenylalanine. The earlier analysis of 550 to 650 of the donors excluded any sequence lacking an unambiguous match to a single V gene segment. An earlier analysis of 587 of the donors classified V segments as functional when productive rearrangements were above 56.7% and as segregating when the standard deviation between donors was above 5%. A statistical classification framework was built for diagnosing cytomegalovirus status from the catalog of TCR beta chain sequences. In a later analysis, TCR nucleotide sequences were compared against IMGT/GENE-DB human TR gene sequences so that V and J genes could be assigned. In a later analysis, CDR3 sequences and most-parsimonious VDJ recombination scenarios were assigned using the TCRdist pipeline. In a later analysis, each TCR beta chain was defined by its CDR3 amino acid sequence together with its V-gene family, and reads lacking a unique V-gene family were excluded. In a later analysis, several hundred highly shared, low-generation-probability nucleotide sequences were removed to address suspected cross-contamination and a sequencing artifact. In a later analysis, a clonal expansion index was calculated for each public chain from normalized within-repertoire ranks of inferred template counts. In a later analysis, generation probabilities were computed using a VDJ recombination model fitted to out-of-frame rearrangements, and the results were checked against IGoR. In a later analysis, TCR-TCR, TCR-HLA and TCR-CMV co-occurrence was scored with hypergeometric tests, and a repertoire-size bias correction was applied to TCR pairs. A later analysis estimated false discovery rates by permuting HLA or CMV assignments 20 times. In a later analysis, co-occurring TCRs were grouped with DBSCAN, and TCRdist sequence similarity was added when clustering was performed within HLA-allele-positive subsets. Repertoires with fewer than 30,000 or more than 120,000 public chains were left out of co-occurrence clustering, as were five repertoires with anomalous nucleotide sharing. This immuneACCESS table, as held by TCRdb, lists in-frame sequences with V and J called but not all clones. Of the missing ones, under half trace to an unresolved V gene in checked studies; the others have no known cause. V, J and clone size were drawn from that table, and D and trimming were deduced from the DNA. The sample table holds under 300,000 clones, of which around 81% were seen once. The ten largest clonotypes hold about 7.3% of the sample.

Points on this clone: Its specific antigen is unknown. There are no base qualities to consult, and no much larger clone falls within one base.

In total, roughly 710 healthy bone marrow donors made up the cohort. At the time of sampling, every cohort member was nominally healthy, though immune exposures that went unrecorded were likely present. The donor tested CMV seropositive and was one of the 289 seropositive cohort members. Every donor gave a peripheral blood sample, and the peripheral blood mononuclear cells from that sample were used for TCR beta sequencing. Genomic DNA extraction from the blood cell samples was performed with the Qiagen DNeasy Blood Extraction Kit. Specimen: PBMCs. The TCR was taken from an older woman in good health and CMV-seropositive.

CDR3 sequence: CASSPPARGETQYF. The bases are TGTGCCAGCTCACCACCGGCGCGGGGCGAGACCCAGTACTTC. The rearrangement joined TRBV18 to TRBJ2-5; a tentative D match to TRBD2 spans 6 bases. The CDR1 and CDR2 encoded by the germline V gene are KGHSH and LQKENI. Inclusive of the bounding cysteine and phenylalanine, the CDR3 is 14 residues long. The read is trimmed to its CDR3 DNA, 42 bases read in frame from base 1. Deletion took 0 bases off V and 5 bases off J, with a span of 10 bases between the germline ends.